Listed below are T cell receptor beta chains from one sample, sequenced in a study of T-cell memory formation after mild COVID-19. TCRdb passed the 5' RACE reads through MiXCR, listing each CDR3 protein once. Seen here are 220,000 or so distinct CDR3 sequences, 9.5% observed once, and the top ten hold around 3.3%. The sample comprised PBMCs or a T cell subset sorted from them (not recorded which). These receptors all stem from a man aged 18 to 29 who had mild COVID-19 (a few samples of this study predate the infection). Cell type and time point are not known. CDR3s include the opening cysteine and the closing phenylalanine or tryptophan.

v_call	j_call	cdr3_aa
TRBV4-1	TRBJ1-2	CASSQVQGADYGYTF
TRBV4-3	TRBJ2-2	CASSQEGPSGGYTGELFF
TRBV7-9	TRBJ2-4	CASSSPAGNLAKNIQYF
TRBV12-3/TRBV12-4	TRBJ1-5	CASSLGRRTNQPQHF
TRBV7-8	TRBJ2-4	CASSLGPLSGSKNIQYF
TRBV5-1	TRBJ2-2	CASSPLSGGPETGELFF
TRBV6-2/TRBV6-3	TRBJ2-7	CASRTTTIAYEQYF
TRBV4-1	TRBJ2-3	CASSLGGSGGTDTQYF
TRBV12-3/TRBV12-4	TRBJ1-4	CATGRSEKLFF
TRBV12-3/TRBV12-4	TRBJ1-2	CASSRQRGAGYGYTF
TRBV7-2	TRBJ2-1	CASSPQTGTYNEQFF
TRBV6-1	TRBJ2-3	CASSTRTGGTDTQYF
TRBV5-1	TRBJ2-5	CASSSLEGGPAETQYF
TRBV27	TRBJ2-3	CASRRQGYGDTQYF
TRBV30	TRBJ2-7	CAWTSRDGTYEQYF
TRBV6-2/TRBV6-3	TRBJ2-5	CASSLISGTSGQETQYF
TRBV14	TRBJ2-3	CASSTSREDTQYF
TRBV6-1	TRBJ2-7	CASSEGAAWAYEQYF
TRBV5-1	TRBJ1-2	CASSLVGDRVVSGYTF
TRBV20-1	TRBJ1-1	CSARVPGGVNTEAFF
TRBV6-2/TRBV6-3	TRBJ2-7	CASRGRQGPYEQYF
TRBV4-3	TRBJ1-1	CASSHRPNTEAFF
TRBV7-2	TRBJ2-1	CASSFQTGAHYNEQFF
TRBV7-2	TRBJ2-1	CASSLSRVKQFF
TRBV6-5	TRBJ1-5	CASSYSNMGQPQHF
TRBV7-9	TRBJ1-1	CASSPASLWQANTEAFF
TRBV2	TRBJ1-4	CATRFPTNEKLFF
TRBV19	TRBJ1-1	CASSGGQYTEAFF
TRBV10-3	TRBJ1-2	CAISALQGNYGYTF
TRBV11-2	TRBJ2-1	CASSSDRTQGYNEQFF
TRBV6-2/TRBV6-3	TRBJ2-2	CASRDPYTGELFF
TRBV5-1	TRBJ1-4	CASATRQGNQEKLFF
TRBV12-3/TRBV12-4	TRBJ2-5	CASTAGAGRQETQYF
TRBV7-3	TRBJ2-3	CASSLDGITDTQYF
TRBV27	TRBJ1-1	CASSFRDRAPGAFF
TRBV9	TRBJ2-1	CASSAGASGANEQFF
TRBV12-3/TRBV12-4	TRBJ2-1	CASSLGQGKVEQFF
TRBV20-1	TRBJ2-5	CSALGLGGQYF
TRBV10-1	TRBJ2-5	CASLGDPGGGTQYF
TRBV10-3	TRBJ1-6	CAPEAASSPLHF
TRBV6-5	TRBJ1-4	CASSYSPSTNEKLFF
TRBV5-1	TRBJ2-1	CASSGDLAGVRNEQFF
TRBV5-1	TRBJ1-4	CASSPDRIATNEKLFF
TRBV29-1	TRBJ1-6	CSVAPGVSPLHF
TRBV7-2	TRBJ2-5	CASSLNQGKTQYF
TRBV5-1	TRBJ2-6	CASSLDSGSGANVLTF
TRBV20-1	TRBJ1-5	CSARPDRRGHSNQPQHF
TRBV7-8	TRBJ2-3	CASSRHRTSGGTDTQYF
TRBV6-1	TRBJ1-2	CASSGGTGGYGYTF
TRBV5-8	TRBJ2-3	CASSASLQLTDTQYF